This TCR beta chain is from a study of tumor-infiltrating lymphocytes in localized non-small cell lung cancer. Overall study: Resected tumor was paired with non-adjacent uninvolved lung from the same patient.

Produced via immunoSEQ multiplex PCR; TCRdb's table is partial and in-frame only. The sample has about 9,300 clones, around 75% seen once. Germline V CDR1 and CDR2: SGHRS, YFSETQ. V lost 4 bases to trimming and J lost 0 bases; unmatched junction nucleotides: 6. This CDR3 spans 15 amino acids. The sequenced sample consisted of uninvolved lung tissue not adjacent to the tumor. The chain uses TRBV5-1 and TRBJ1-1; TRBD1 matches 7 bases. This sequence was found in a human donor with non-small cell lung cancer. The CDR3 loop is CASSAGTELNTEAFF. The DNA of the CDR3 is TGCGCCAGCAGCGCGGGGACAGAATTGAACACTGAAGCTTTCTTT.